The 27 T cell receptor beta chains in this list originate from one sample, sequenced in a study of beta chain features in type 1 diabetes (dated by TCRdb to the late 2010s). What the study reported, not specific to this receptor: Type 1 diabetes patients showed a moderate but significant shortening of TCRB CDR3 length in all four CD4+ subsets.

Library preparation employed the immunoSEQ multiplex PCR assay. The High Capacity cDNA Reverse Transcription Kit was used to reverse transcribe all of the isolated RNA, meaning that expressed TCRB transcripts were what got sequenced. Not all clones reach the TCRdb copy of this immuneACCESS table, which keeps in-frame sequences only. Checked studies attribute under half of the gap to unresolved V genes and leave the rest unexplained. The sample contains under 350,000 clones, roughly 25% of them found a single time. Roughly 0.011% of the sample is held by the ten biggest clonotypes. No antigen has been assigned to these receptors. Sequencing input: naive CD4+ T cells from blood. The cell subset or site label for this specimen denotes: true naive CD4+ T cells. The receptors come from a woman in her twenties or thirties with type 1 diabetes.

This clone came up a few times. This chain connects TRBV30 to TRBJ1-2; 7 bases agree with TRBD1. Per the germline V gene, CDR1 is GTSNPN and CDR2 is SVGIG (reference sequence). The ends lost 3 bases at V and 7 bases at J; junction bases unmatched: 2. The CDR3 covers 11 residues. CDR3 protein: CAWSTGAGYTF. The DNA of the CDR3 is TGTGCCTGGAGCACAGGGGCTGGCTACACCTTC.

Here the CDR3 DNA reads TGTGCCAGCAGTGGTCAGGTTCCCGGGGAGCTGTTTTTT. Protein product: CASSGQVPGELFF. The chain is built from TRBV2 and TRBJ2-2; D is undetermined. The CDR3 consists of 13 residues. V lost 4 bases, J lost 6 bases, and 9 bases lay in between. Per germline, CDR1 SNHLY and CDR2 FYNNEI.

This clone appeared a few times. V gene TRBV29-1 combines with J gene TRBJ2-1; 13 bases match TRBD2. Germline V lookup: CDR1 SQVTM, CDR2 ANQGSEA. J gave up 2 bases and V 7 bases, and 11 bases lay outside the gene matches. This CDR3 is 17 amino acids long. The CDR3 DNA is TGCAGCGGGACTAGCGGGAGTCCCAGAAAAACCTACAATGAGCAGTTCTTC. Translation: CSGTSGSPRKTYNEQFF.

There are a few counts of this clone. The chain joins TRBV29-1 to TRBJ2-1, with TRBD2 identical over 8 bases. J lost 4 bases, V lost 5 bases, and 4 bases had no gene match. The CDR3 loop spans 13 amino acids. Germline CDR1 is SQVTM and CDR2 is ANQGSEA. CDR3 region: CSVLAGWYNEQFF. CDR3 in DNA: TGCAGCGTTCTAGCGGGCTGGTACAATGAGCAGTTCTTC.

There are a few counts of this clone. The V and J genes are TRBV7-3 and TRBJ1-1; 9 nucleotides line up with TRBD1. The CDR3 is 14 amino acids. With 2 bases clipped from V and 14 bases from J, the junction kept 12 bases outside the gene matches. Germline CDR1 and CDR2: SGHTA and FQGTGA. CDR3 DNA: TGTGCCAGCAGCTTATCTGGCTTCGGGACAGGGCGCTTCTTT. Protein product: CASSLSGFGTGRFF.

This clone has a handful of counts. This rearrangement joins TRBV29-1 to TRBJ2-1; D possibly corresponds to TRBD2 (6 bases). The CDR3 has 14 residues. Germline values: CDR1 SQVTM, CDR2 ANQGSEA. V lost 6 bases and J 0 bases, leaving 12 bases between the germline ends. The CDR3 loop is CSVPAGYSYNEQFF. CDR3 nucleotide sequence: TGCAGCGTCCCGGCGGGATACTCCTACAATGAGCAGTTCTTC.

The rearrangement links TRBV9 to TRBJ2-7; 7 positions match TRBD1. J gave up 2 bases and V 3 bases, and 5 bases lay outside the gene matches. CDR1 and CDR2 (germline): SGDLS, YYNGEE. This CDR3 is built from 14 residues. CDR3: CASSGGTETYEQYF. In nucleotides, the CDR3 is TGTGCCAGCAGCGGGGGGACAGAGACCTACGAGCAGTACTTC.

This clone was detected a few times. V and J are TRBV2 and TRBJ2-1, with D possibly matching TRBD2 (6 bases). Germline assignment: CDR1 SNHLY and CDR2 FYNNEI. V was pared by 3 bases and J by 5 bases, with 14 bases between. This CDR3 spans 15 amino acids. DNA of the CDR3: TGTGCCAGCAGTGACGGCGGGATTGACGACAATGAGCAGTTCTTC. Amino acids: CASSDGGIDDNEQFF.

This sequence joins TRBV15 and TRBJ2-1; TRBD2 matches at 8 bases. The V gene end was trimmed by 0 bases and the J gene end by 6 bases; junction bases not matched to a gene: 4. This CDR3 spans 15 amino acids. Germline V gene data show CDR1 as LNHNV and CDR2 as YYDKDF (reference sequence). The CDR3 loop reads CATSRDMSGSNEQFF. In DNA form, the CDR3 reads TGTGCCACCAGCAGAGATATGAGCGGGAGCAATGAGCAGTTCTTC. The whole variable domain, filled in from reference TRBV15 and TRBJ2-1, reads DAMVIQNPRYQVTQFGKPVTLSCSQTLNHNVMYWYQQKSSQAPKLLFHYYDKDFNNEADTPDNFQSRRPNTSFCFLDIRSPGLGDTAMYLCATSRDMSGSNEQFFGPGTRLTVL.

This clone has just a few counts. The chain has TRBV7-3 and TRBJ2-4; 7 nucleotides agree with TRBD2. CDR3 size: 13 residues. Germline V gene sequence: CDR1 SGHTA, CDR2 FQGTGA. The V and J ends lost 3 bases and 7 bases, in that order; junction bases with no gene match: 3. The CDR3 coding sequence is TGTGCCAGCAGCTTCGCAGCGGGGAACATTCAGTACTTC. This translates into CASSFAAGNIQYF.

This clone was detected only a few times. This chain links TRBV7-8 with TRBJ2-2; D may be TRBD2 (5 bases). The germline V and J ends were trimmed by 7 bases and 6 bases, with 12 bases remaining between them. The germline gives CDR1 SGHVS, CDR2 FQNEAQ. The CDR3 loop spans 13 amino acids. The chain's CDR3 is CASTGFEPGELFF. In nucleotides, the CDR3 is TGTGCCAGCACGGGGTTCGAGCCCGGGGAGCTGTTTTTT.

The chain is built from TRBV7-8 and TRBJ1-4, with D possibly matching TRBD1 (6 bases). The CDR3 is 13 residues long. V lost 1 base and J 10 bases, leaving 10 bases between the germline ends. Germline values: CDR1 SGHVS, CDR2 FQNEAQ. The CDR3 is CASSLETGVKLFF. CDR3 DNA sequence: TGTGCCAGCAGCTTAGAGACAGGTGTAAAACTGTTTTTT.

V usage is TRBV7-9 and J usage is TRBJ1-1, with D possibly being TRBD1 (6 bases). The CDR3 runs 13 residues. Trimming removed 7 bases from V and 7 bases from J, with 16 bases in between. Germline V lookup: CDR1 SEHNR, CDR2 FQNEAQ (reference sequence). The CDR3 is CASNNPDRLEAFF. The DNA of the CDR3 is TGTGCCAGCAACAACCCCGACAGGCTTGAAGCTTTCTTT.

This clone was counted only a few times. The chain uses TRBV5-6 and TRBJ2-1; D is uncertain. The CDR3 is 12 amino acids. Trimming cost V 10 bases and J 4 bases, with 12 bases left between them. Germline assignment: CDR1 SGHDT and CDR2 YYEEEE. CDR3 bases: TGTGCCGTAAACAGAGATTACAATGAGCAGTTCTTC. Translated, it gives CAVNRDYNEQFF. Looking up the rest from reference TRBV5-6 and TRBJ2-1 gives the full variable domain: DAGVTQSPTHLIKTRGQQVTLRCSPKSGHDTVSWYQQALGQGPQFIFQYYEEEERQRGNFPDRFSGHQFPNYSSELNVNALLLGDSALYLCAVNRDYNEQFFGPGTRLTVL.

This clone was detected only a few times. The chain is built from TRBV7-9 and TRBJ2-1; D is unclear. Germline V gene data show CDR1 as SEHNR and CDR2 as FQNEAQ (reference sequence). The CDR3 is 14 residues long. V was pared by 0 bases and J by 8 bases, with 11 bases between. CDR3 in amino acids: CASSLAGRIDEQFF. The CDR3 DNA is TGTGCCAGCAGCTTAGCGGGCAGGATAGATGAGCAGTTCTTC.

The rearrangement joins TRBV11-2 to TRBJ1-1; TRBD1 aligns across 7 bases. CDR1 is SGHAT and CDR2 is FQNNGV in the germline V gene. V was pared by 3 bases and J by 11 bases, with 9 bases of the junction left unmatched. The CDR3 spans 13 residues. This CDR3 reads CASSFTQGKFAFF. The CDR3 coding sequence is TGTGCCAGCAGCTTTACACAGGGGAAGTTCGCTTTCTTT.

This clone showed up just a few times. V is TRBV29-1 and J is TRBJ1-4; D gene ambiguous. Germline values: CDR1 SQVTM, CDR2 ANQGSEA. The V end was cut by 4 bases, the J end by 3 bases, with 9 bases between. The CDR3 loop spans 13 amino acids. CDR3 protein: CSVGGSANEKLFF. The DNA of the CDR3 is TGCAGCGTTGGCGGATCCGCTAATGAAAAACTGTTTTTT.

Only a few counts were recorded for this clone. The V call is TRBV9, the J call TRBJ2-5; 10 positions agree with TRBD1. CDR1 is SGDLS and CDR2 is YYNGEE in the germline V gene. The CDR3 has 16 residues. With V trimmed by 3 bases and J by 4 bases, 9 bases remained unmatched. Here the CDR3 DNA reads TGTGCCAGCAGCGGAGGACAGGGGGGGGGTGGAGAGACCCAGTACTTC. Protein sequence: CASSGGQGGGGETQYF.

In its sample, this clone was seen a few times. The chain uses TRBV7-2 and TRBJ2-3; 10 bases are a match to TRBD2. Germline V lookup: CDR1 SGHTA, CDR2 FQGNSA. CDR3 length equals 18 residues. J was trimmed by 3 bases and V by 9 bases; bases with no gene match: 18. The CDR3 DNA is TGTGCCAGAGACCCCTCTAAAGCGGGAGGGCCCCGGACAGATACGCAGTATTTT. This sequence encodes CARDPSKAGGPRTDTQYF.

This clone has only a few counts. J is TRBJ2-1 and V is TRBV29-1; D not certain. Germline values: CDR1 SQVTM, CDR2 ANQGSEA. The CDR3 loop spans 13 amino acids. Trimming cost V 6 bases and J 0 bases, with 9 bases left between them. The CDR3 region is CSVVESSYNEQFF. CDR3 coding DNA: TGCAGCGTGGTCGAGAGCTCCTACAATGAGCAGTTCTTC.

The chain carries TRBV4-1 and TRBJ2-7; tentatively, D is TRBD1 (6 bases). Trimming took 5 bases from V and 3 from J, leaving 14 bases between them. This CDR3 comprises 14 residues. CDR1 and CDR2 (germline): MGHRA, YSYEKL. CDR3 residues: CASSSGLQGYEQYF. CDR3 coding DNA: TGCGCCAGCAGCTCAGGTCTACAGGGCTACGAGCAGTACTTC.

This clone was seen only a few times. Here the CDR3 DNA reads TGCGCCAGCAGCCTCGTTCCGGGACTACACTACAATGAGCAGTTCTTC. The encoded protein is CASSLVPGLHYNEQFF. The chain carries TRBV4-1 and TRBJ2-1; 7 bases fit TRBD2. The length of the CDR3 is 16 residues. In germline, CDR1 is MGHRA, CDR2 YSYEKL. V gave up 4 bases and J gave up 3 bases; unmatched junction bases: 9.

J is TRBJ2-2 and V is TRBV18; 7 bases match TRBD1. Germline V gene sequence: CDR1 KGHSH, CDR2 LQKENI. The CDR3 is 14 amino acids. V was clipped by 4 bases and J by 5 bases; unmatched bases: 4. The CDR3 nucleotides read TGTGCCAGCTCACTTCGGACAGGTACCGGGGAGCTGTTTTTT. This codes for CASSLRTGTGELFF.

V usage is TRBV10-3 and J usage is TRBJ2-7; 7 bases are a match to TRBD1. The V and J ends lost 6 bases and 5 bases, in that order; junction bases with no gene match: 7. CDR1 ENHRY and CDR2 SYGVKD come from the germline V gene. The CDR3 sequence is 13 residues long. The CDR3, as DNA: TGTGCCATCAGGGAGACAGGGATGAACGAGCAGTACTTC. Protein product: CAIRETGMNEQYF.

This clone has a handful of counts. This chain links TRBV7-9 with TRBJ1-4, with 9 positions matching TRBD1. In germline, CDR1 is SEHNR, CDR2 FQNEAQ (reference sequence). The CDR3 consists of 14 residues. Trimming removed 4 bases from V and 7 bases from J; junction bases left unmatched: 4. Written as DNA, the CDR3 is TGTGCCAGCAGCTCGGGACAGGGATTTGAAAAACTGTTTTTT. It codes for CASSSGQGFEKLFF.

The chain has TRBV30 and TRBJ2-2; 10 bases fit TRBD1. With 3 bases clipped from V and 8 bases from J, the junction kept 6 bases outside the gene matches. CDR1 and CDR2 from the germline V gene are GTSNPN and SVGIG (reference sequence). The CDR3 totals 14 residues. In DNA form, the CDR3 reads TGTGCCTGGAGGAGAGACAGGGGGCATGGGGAGCTGTTTTTT. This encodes CAWRRDRGHGELFF. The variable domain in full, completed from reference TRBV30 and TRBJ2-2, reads SQTIHQWPATLVQPVGSPLSLECTVEGTSNPNLYWYRQAAGRGLQLLFYSVGIGQISSEVPQNLSASRPQDRQFILSSKKLLLSDSGFYLCAWRRDRGHGELFFGEGSRLTVL.

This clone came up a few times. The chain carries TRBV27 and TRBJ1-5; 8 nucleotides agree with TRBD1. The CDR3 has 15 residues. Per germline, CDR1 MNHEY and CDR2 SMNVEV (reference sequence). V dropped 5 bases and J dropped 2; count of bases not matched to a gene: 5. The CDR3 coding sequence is TGTGCCAGCAGTACAGGGGGAAGTGGCAATCAGCCCCAGCATTTT. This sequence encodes CASSTGGSGNQPQHF.